Listed below are T cell receptor beta chains from one sample, sequenced in a study of blood T cell repertoires in COVID-19. TCRdb's copy holds only in-frame clones and misses some; the assay was immunoSEQ multiplex PCR. In the table there are 45,000 to 65,000 clones, 89% of which are singletons. Sequenced sample: peripheral blood. The receptors shown here come from a man aged 55 to 70 with active COVID-19. Both conserved end residues are part of each CDR3. Each record gives: J gene, D gene, V gene, clone size, CDR3 protein, CDR3 DNA. The D gene is left open where the match is weak. Clone size is given for some rows only: seen once, a few or many times, or a class if the clone is expanded.

j_call: TRBJ1-5; d_call: NA; v_call: TRBV5-8; clone_size: few; cdr3_aa: CASSEVPGRGNQPQHF; cdr3_nt: TGTGCCAGCAGCGAAGTCCCGGGTAGAGGCAATCAGCCCCAGCATTTT
j_call: TRBJ2-3; d_call: TRBD2; v_call: TRBV7-9; clone_size: NA; cdr3_aa: CASSLGLAGVGTDTQYF; cdr3_nt: TGTGCCAGCAGCTTAGGGCTAGCGGGAGTAGGAACAGATACGCAGTATTTT
j_call: TRBJ2-1; d_call: TRBD1; v_call: TRBV6-1; clone_size: NA; cdr3_aa: CASSDLDRGVNEQFF; cdr3_nt: TGTGCCAGCAGTGATCTGGACAGGGGTGTCAATGAGCAGTTCTTC
j_call: TRBJ2-7; d_call: TRBD2; v_call: TRBV6-2/TRBV6-3; clone_size: NA; cdr3_aa: CASSYSEERGSPYEQYF; cdr3_nt: TGTGCCAGCAGTTACTCGGAGGAGCGGGGGAGCCCCTACGAGCAGTACTTC
j_call: TRBJ1-1; d_call: NA; v_call: TRBV2; clone_size: NA; cdr3_aa: CASSITGMGTEAFF; cdr3_nt: TGTGCCAGCAGTATTACAGGGATGGGGACTGAAGCTTTCTTT
j_call: TRBJ2-7; d_call: TRBD2; v_call: TRBV7-8; clone_size: once; cdr3_aa: CASSQPGLADYEQYF; cdr3_nt: TGTGCCAGCAGTCAACCGGGACTAGCGGACTACGAGCAGTACTTC
j_call: TRBJ2-6; d_call: NA; v_call: TRBV2; clone_size: NA; cdr3_aa: CASLGRMGANVLTF; cdr3_nt: TGTGCCAGCCTGGGGCGGATGGGGGCCAACGTCCTGACTTTC
j_call: TRBJ1-2; d_call: NA; v_call: TRBV6-5; clone_size: NA; cdr3_aa: CASRKQGDNYGYTF; cdr3_nt: TGTGCCAGCCGGAAACAGGGTGACAACTATGGCTACACCTTC
j_call: TRBJ2-3; d_call: TRBD2; v_call: TRBV24-1; clone_size: once; cdr3_aa: CATEPGTSGRWGTDTQYF; cdr3_nt: TGTGCCACAGAACCCGGGACTAGCGGGAGGTGGGGCACAGATACGCAGTATTTT
j_call: TRBJ2-1; d_call: TRBD2; v_call: TRBV4-3; clone_size: NA; cdr3_aa: CASSRGLAGTINEQFF; cdr3_nt: TGCGCCAGCAGCCGTGGACTAGCGGGAACAATCAATGAGCAGTTCTTC
j_call: TRBJ2-7; d_call: NA; v_call: TRBV5-6; clone_size: NA; cdr3_aa: CASSPRVYEQSYEQYF; cdr3_nt: TGTGCCAGCAGCCCGCGGGTTTATGAACAATCCTACGAGCAGTACTTC
j_call: TRBJ1-4; d_call: NA; v_call: TRBV5-4; clone_size: NA; cdr3_aa: CASSSTGTNEKLFF; cdr3_nt: TGTGCCAGCAGCTCAACAGGGACTAATGAAAAACTGTTTTTT
j_call: TRBJ2-1; d_call: TRBD2; v_call: TRBV19; clone_size: NA; cdr3_aa: CASSIEGREYDEQFF; cdr3_nt: TGTGCCAGTAGTATAGAGGGGCGGGAGTACGATGAGCAGTTCTTC
j_call: TRBJ1-6; d_call: NA; v_call: TRBV24-1; clone_size: NA; cdr3_aa: CATSDGTRGANSPLHF; cdr3_nt: TGTGCCACCAGTGATGGGACCCGGGGGGCTAATTCACCCCTCCACTTT
j_call: TRBJ2-3; d_call: TRBD1; v_call: TRBV4-2; clone_size: NA; cdr3_aa: CASSQPGQGGDTQYF; cdr3_nt: TGTGCCAGCAGCCAACCAGGACAGGGGGGAGATACGCAGTATTTT
j_call: TRBJ1-1; d_call: NA; v_call: TRBV6-6; clone_size: NA; cdr3_aa: CASSIEPDSPNTEAFF; cdr3_nt: TGTGCCAGCAGTATTGAACCCGACAGTCCGAACACTGAAGCTTTCTTT
j_call: TRBJ2-1; d_call: TRBD2; v_call: TRBV27; clone_size: NA; cdr3_aa: CASRPGTSGAYNEQFF; cdr3_nt: TGTGCCAGCAGACCTGGGACTAGCGGAGCCTACAATGAGCAGTTCTTC
j_call: TRBJ2-1; d_call: NA; v_call: TRBV7-3; clone_size: NA; cdr3_aa: CASSLIPMSSYNEQFF; cdr3_nt: TGTGCCAGCAGCTTAATTCCCATGAGCTCCTACAATGAGCAGTTCTTC
j_call: TRBJ1-2; d_call: NA; v_call: TRBV29-1; clone_size: NA; cdr3_aa: CSVASRGYTF; cdr3_nt: TGCAGCGTTGCCTCGAGAGGCTACACCTTC
j_call: TRBJ2-1; d_call: TRBD2; v_call: TRBV5-1; clone_size: NA; cdr3_aa: CASSLVGSGSQGANEQFF; cdr3_nt: TGCGCCAGCAGCTTGGTTGGTAGCGGGAGCCAAGGGGCCAATGAGCAGTTCTTC
j_call: TRBJ2-5; d_call: NA; v_call: TRBV18; clone_size: NA; cdr3_aa: CASQGTHGIETQYF; cdr3_nt: TGTGCCAGTCAGGGGACCCACGGTATCGAGACCCAGTACTTC
j_call: TRBJ1-4; d_call: NA; v_call: TRBV28; clone_size: NA; cdr3_aa: CASSLTGFATNEKLFF; cdr3_nt: TGTGCCAGCAGTCTAACAGGGTTTGCAACTAATGAAAAACTGTTTTTT
j_call: TRBJ2-1; d_call: NA; v_call: TRBV5-6; clone_size: NA; cdr3_aa: CASSSGLSYNEQFF; cdr3_nt: TGTGCCAGCAGCTCGGGACTTTCCTACAATGAGCAGTTCTTC
j_call: TRBJ2-3; d_call: TRBD2; v_call: TRBV18; clone_size: NA; cdr3_aa: CASSLAGGRDTQYF; cdr3_nt: TGTGCCAGCTCACTAGCGGGAGGCAGGGATACGCAGTATTTT
j_call: TRBJ1-4; d_call: NA; v_call: TRBV7-2; clone_size: NA; cdr3_aa: CASSFNGIHNEKLFF; cdr3_nt: TGTGCCAGCAGCTTTAACGGGATCCATAATGAAAAACTGTTTTTT
j_call: TRBJ1-2; d_call: NA; v_call: TRBV2; clone_size: NA; cdr3_aa: CASSNQDRRRRGYTF; cdr3_nt: TGTGCCAGCAGTAATCAGGACCGAAGGCGGAGGGGCTACACCTTC
j_call: TRBJ1-1; d_call: NA; v_call: TRBV5-1; clone_size: NA; cdr3_aa: CASSSDRPNTEAFF; cdr3_nt: TGCGCCAGCAGCTCGGACAGACCGAACACTGAAGCTTTCTTT
j_call: TRBJ2-1; d_call: NA; v_call: TRBV28; clone_size: NA; cdr3_aa: CASSFDPRAVNEQFF; cdr3_nt: TGTGCCAGCAGTTTCGATCCGAGAGCGGTCAATGAGCAGTTCTTC
j_call: TRBJ1-4; d_call: NA; v_call: TRBV3-1/TRBV3-2; clone_size: once; cdr3_aa: CASSQAQGREKLFF; cdr3_nt: TGTGCCAGCAGCCAAGCACAGGGTCGAGAAAAACTGTTTTTT
j_call: TRBJ1-1; d_call: TRBD1; v_call: TRBV28; clone_size: NA; cdr3_aa: CASSFLGDRAGEAFF; cdr3_nt: TGTGCCAGCAGCTTCCTCGGGGACAGGGCGGGTGAGGCTTTCTTT
j_call: TRBJ1-1; d_call: TRBD1; v_call: TRBV19; clone_size: NA; cdr3_aa: CASSPRDRGLTEAFF; cdr3_nt: TGTGCCAGTAGTCCCCGGGACAGGGGGCTCACTGAAGCTTTCTTT
j_call: TRBJ2-5; d_call: NA; v_call: TRBV6-5; clone_size: NA; cdr3_aa: CASSYLASRETQYF; cdr3_nt: TGTGCCAGCAGTTACCTCGCGTCCAGGGAGACCCAGTACTTC
j_call: TRBJ2-1; d_call: NA; v_call: TRBV9; clone_size: NA; cdr3_aa: CASSPLTGREQFF; cdr3_nt: TGTGCCAGCAGCCCATTGACGGGTCGCGAGCAGTTCTTC
j_call: TRBJ1-6; d_call: NA; v_call: TRBV4-3; clone_size: NA; cdr3_aa: CASSQDVGGWNNSPLHF; cdr3_nt: TGCGCCAGCAGCCAAGATGTCGGGGGGTGGAATAATTCACCCCTCCACTTT
j_call: TRBJ1-2; d_call: NA; v_call: TRBV10-3; clone_size: NA; cdr3_aa: CAISESWGTSGYTF; cdr3_nt: TGTGCCATCAGTGAGTCGTGGGGGACTAGTGGCTACACCTTC
j_call: TRBJ2-4; d_call: TRBD1; v_call: TRBV5-4; clone_size: NA; cdr3_aa: CASSIGTDTKNIQYF; cdr3_nt: TGTGCCAGCAGCATCGGGACAGACACCAAAAACATTCAGTACTTC
j_call: TRBJ1-4; d_call: TRBD1; v_call: TRBV28; clone_size: NA; cdr3_aa: CASRPGTGFEKLFF; cdr3_nt: TGTGCCAGCAGGCCCGGGACAGGGTTCGAAAAACTGTTTTTT
j_call: TRBJ2-7; d_call: NA; v_call: TRBV11-3; clone_size: NA; cdr3_aa: CASSLGGFSKEQYF; cdr3_nt: TGTGCCAGCAGCTTAGGAGGGTTTTCTAAGGAGCAGTACTTC
j_call: TRBJ2-7; d_call: TRBD1; v_call: TRBV7-9; clone_size: NA; cdr3_aa: CASSPRGMDEQYF; cdr3_nt: TGTGCCAGCAGCCCCAGGGGGATGGACGAGCAGTACTTC
j_call: TRBJ1-1; d_call: NA; v_call: TRBV11-3; clone_size: NA; cdr3_aa: CASSFQGNTEAFF; cdr3_nt: TGTGCCAGCAGCTTTCAGGGGAACACTGAAGCTTTCTTT
j_call: TRBJ1-4; d_call: TRBD1; v_call: TRBV6-2/TRBV6-3; clone_size: NA; cdr3_aa: CASSSGQVNEKLFF; cdr3_nt: TGTGCCAGCAGTTCCGGACAGGTTAATGAAAAACTGTTTTTT
j_call: TRBJ2-7; d_call: NA; v_call: TRBV28; clone_size: medium-sized; cdr3_aa: CASSFVRYEQYF; cdr3_nt: TGTGCCAGCAGTTTTGTGCGGTACGAGCAGTACTTC
j_call: TRBJ2-1; d_call: TRBD2; v_call: TRBV7-9; clone_size: NA; cdr3_aa: CASSWTSGAYNEQFF; cdr3_nt: TGTGCCAGCAGCTGGACTAGCGGGGCCTACAATGAGCAGTTCTTC
j_call: TRBJ2-6; d_call: NA; v_call: TRBV5-8; clone_size: NA; cdr3_aa: CASSLNLDSSGANVLTF; cdr3_nt: TGTGCCAGCAGCTTGAACCTGGACAGCTCTGGGGCCAACGTCCTGACTTTC
j_call: TRBJ1-1; d_call: NA; v_call: TRBV10-3; clone_size: NA; cdr3_aa: CAISEGWASEAFF; cdr3_nt: TGTGCCATCAGTGAGGGCTGGGCTTCTGAAGCTTTCTTT
j_call: TRBJ2-1; d_call: TRBD2; v_call: TRBV15; clone_size: NA; cdr3_aa: CATSREVELAGVPEQFF; cdr3_nt: TGTGCCACCAGCAGAGAAGTCGAACTAGCGGGAGTTCCTGAGCAGTTCTTC
j_call: TRBJ2-7; d_call: NA; v_call: TRBV15; clone_size: NA; cdr3_aa: CATSMDSFFYEQYF; cdr3_nt: TGTGCCACCAGCATGGACAGTTTCTTCTACGAGCAGTACTTC
j_call: TRBJ1-3; d_call: NA; v_call: TRBV5-5; clone_size: NA; cdr3_aa: CASSPVVGGSASGNTIYF; cdr3_nt: TGTGCCAGCAGCCCGGTGGTGGGGGGATCCGCCTCTGGAAACACCATATATTTT
j_call: TRBJ2-1; d_call: TRBD2; v_call: TRBV9; clone_size: NA; cdr3_aa: CASSSSGTYNEQFF; cdr3_nt: TGTGCCAGCAGCTCTAGCGGGACGTACAATGAGCAGTTCTTC
j_call: TRBJ2-1; d_call: TRBD2; v_call: TRBV7-8; clone_size: NA; cdr3_aa: CASSFGTSGSPQFF; cdr3_nt: TGTGCCAGCAGCTTTGGGACTAGCGGGAGCCCGCAGTTCTTC
j_call: TRBJ1-5; d_call: NA; v_call: TRBV4-3; clone_size: NA; cdr3_aa: CASSQDRVRSNQPQHF; cdr3_nt: TGCGCCAGCAGCCAAGATCGGGTGCGTAGCAATCAGCCCCAGCATTTT
j_call: TRBJ1-5; d_call: NA; v_call: TRBV19; clone_size: NA; cdr3_aa: CASSKGVGINQPQHF; cdr3_nt: TGTGCCAGTAGTAAGGGAGTAGGAATCAATCAGCCCCAGCATTTT